The entry that follows covers one T cell receptor (beta chain) sequence. Antigen specificity is unknown. The sample comes from a study of cytotoxic CD8 clonotypes in ibrutinib-treated CLL. Study-level information: Specimens for response were gathered following a median around a year of therapy, spanning 6 to 36. Regarding the study as a whole: Public clonotypes showed up rarely, and on treatment they shrank or held steady.

Libraries were prepared by immunoSEQ multiplex PCR; TCRdb keeps only in-frame clonotypes and omits some of them. The table lists 25,000 to 30,000 clones, roughly 69% of them singletons. The CDR3 totals 12 residues. Trimming shortened V by 3 bases and J by 6 bases, and 8 bases separated the two germline ends. Germline V CDR1 and CDR2: SGHTA, FQGTGA. The sample consisted of PBMCs, taken after 24 months of ibrutinib treatment. The chain employs TRBV7-3 and TRBJ1-1; no reliable D call. This clonotype originated in a human donor with chronic lymphocytic leukemia. The CDR3 DNA follows: TGTGCCAGCAGCTTGGGGAGCGCTGAAGCTTTCTTT. It specifies CASSLGSAEAFF.